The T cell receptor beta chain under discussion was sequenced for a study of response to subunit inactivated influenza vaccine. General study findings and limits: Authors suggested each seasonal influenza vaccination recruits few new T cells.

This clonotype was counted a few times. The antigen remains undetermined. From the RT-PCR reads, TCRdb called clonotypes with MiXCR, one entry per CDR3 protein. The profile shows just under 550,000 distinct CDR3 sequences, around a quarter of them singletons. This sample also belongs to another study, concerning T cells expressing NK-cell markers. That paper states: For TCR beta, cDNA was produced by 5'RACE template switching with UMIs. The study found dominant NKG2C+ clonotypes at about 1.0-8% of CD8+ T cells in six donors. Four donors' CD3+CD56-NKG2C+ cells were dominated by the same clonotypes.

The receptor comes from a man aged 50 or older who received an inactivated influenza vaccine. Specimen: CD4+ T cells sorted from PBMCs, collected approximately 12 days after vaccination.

The CDR3 DNA is TGTGCCAGCAGCCGAAGAACTAGCGGGGTGAAAGAGACCCAGTACTTC. It yields the protein CASSRRTSGVKETQYF. V usage is TRBV6-1 and J usage is TRBJ2-5; 10 nucleotides line up with TRBD2. The germline CDR1 and CDR2 sequences are MNHNS and SASEGT. V gave up 6 bases and J gave up 3 bases; unmatched junction bases: 10. There are 16 residues in the CDR3.